What follows describes a single T cell receptor (beta chain). This clonotype has ten or more counts. Its antigen is still unknown. Base qualities are not recorded, but no much larger clone differs from it by a single base. The record originates from a study of T cell repertoires in cytomegalovirus infection (dated by TCRdb to the late 2010s). The study in broad terms: Donor HLA type was relevant to the analysis, as public TCR beta signatures indicated carriage of CMV infection together with the matching HLA type. Broad study findings and their caveats: The ex vivo response was dominated by HLA-C-restricted CMV-specific TCR beta clonotypes, which also provided the single most frequent clonotype in two of eight donors. Cumulative frequency of public TCR beta family members discriminated carriers of CMV infection plus the relevant HLA type in this cohort and an independent 352-donor cohort.

The CDR1 and CDR2 encoded by the germline V gene are SGHVS and FNYEAQ. The CDR3 covers 15 residues, taking in both the cysteine and the phenylalanine. Of all the DNA, just the CDR3 is kept, 45 bases in frame from base 1. A distance of 15 bases separates the germline ends of V and J, which lose 2 bases and 5 bases respectively. The listed sequencing device is Illumina HiSeq 1500. Starting from the raw public reads, TCRdb applied fastp trimming at Q25, assembled clones with MiXCR and retained in-frame beta chains. Every entry covers one CDR3 protein and lists the most common genes and DNA from its rows. The table for this sample lists a few hundred thousand distinct CDR3 sequences; 26% of them were counted only once. The ten largest clonotypes hold roughly 13% of the sample.

This TCR was sampled from a human donor in good health (CMV status not recorded). Some clones in this sample may be carry-over from other donors' samples. The rearrangement joined TRBV7-6 to TRBJ2-5; the D gene identity is not certain. The sequencing input was PBMCs. The CDR3 here reads CASSLKPGVLETQYF. The DNA is as follows: TGTGCCAGCAGCTTAAAACCCGGTGTATTGGAGACCCAGTACTTC. The variable domain in full, with residues beyond the CDR3 obtained from the reference TRBV7-6 and TRBJ2-5 genes, is GAGVSQSPRYKVTKRGQDVALRCDPISGHVSLYWYRQALGQGPEFLTYFNYEAQQDKSGLPNDRFSAERPEGSISTLTIQRTEQRDSAMYRCASSLKPGVLETQYFGPGTRLLVL.